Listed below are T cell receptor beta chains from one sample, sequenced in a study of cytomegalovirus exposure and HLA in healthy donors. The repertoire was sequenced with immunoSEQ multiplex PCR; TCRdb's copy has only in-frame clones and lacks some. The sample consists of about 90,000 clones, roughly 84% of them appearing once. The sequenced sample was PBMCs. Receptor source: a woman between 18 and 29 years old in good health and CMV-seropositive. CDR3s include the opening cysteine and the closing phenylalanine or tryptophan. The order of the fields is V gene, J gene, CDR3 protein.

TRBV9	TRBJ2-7	CASSVETSGDYMKQYF
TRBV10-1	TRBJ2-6	CAGPGKTSGANVLTF
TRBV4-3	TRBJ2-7	CASSQGAGGSYEQYF
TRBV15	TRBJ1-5	CATSRGLTGTGRESRNQPQHF
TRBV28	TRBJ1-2	CASSLRGRYGYTF
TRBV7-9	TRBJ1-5	CASSQSQGGPQHF
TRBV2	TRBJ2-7	CASSPSLDRGGFPAYEQYF
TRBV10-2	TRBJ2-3	CASAESTGLAGSTDTQYF
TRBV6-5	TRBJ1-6	CASSSRGVPYNSPLHF
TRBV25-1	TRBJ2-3	CASSDAGGSTDTQYF
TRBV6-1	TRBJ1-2	CASSVGQGHYGYTF
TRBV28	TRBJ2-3	CASRNIGGAIDTQYF
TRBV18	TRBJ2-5	CASSPLGTSGVFGGTQYF
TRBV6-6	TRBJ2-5	CASRPNPGVQETQYF
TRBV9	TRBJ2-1	CASSVERWGSGGADEQFF
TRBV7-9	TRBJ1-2	CASSSGRDRTF
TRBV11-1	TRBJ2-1	CASSSDRMAPGEQFF
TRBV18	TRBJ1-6	CASSLQVPGQNSPLHF
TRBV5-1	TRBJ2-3	CASSFSLRGTDTQYF
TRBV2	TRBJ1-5	CASSERGRGPQPQHF
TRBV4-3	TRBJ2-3	CASSQEFQGLMPQYF
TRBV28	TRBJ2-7	CASSAADRVVREQYF
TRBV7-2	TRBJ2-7	CASSFRGQDPYEQYF
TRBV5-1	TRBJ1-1	CASSFRQGNTEAFF
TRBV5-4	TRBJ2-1	CASSLGQGPYNEQFF
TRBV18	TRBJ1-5	CASSGGTGEHQPQHF
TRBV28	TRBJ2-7	CASSPGQHYEQYF
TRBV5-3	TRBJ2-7	CARSQGQSRGEQYF
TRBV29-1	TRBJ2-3	CSVTRTNPDTQYF